This T cell receptor beta chain is drawn from a study of CD8 T cells in Susac syndrome. Random hexamers primed reverse transcription of about 0.5 to 1 ug RNA. Each CDR3 protein is one row after TCRdb ran MiXCR on the immunoSEQ multiplex PCR reads. The sample shows hundreds of thousands of distinct CDR3 sequences, roughly 95% of them seen only once. J gave up 9 bases and V 4 bases, and 11 bases lay outside the gene matches. The germline V gene has CDR1 LGHDT and CDR2 YNNKEL (reference sequence). The CDR3 has 15 residues. The specimen sequenced was CD4+ T cells from PBMCs. This clonotype was obtained from a human donor with multiple sclerosis. V is TRBV3-1 and J is TRBJ1-1; 10 bases map to TRBD1. The CDR3 DNA sequence: TGTGCCAGCAGCCCCGACCGGGACAGGGGACGCCAAGCTTTCTTT. Translation gives CASSPDRDRGRQAFF.